Below, one T cell receptor beta chain is given with its context. Antigen specificity is unknown. The data are from a study of shared clonotypes between healthy human individuals. Broader study findings: Richness estimates generally favored naive over memory subsets. Sequencing of the sorted subsets was shown by rarefaction to be incomplete despite large depth.

Profiling relied on immunoSEQ multiplex PCR, and the TCRdb table lists in-frame clones only, not all of them. The data contain over a million clones, around 95% of them seen just once; the ten biggest clones take up 1.2%. The receptor's source is a man aged 25-45 years in good health. The sequencing input was naive CD4+ T cells sorted from blood. The subset denotes: CD45RA+ positively selected.

CDR3 DNA: TGCAGTGCTGCGGACTACATTCAGTACTTC. Protein product: CSAADYIQYF. The rearrangement links TRBV20-1 to TRBJ2-4, with a weak D call TRBD2 (5 bases). Trimming stripped 5 bases from V and 8 bases from J, with 7 bases between. The CDR3 consists of 10 residues. Looked up from germline, CDR1 is DFQATT and CDR2 is SNEGSKA (reference sequence).